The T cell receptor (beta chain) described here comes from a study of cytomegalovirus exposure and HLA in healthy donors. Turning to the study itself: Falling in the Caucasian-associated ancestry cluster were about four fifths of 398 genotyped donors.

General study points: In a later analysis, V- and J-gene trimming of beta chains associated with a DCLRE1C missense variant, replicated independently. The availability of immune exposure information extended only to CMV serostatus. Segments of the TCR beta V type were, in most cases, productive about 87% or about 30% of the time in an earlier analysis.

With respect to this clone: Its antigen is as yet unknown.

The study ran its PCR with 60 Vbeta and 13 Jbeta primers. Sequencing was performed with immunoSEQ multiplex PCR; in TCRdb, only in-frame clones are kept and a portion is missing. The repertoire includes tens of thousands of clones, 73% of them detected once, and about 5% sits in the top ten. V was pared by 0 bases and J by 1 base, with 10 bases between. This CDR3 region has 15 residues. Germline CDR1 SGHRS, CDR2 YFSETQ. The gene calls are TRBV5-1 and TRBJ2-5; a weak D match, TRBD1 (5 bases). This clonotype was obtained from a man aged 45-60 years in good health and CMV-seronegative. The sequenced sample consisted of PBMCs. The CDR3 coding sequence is TGCGCCAGCAGCTTGGTTGGGGCGGCCCAAGAGACCCAGTACTTC. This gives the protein CASSLVGAAQETQYF.